Following are 16 T cell receptor beta chains from one sample sequenced in a study of blood T cell repertoires in COVID-19. Only in-frame clones appear in the TCRdb table, and some are missing; sequencing was by immunoSEQ multiplex PCR. This sample has 210,000 or so clones, with about 85% found just once. The specimen was PBMCs or T cells enriched from blood (not recorded which). The origin of the receptors is a man aged 25-45 years who had recovered from COVID-19.

Here the CDR3 DNA reads TGTGCCAGCAGCTTAGCCCGAGACACCGGGGAGCTGTTTTTT. Protein: CASSLARDTGELFF. This sequence joins TRBV7-2 and TRBJ2-2, with D hard to call. This CDR3 is built from 14 residues. Germline V gene data show CDR1 as SGHTA and CDR2 as FQGNSA. V lost 0 bases and J lost 3, with 5 bases in between. The complete variable domain, with remaining parts taken from reference TRBV7-2 and TRBJ2-2, reads GAGVSQSPSNKVTEKGKDVELRCDPISGHTALYWYRQSLGQGLEFLIYFQGNSAPDKSGLPSDRFSAERTGGSVSTLTIQRTQQEDSAVYLCASSLARDTGELFFGEGSRLTVL.

The V call is TRBV21-1, the J call TRBJ2-3; TRBD2 was called by the table and not checked on the DNA. TRBV21-1 is flagged as a pseudogene. This CDR3 spans 16 amino acids. In DNA, the CDR3 is TGTGCCAGCAGCAGAACGGACTATCTTGTCACAGATACGCAGTATTTT. It specifies CASSRTDYLVTDTQYF.

V is TRBV19 and J is TRBJ1-1; 7 bases match TRBD1. Germline CDR1 LNHDA, CDR2 SQIVND (reference sequence). This CDR3 has 14 amino acids. Trimming cost V 9 bases and J 0 bases; bases outside gene matches: 7. In DNA form, the CDR3 reads TGTGCCAGCCAGGAGGACAGGTTGAACACTGAAGCTTTCTTT. Amino acid sequence: CASQEDRLNTEAFF.

The genes are TRBV7-2 and TRBJ1-6, with 8 bases matching TRBD1. CDR1 is SGHTA, CDR2 FQGNSA, per germline. This CDR3 contains 15 residues. V was pared by 0 bases and J by 9 bases, with 4 bases of the junction left unmatched. The CDR3 coding sequence is TGTGCCAGCAGCTTAGCGCAGGGGGCGGGTTCACCCCTCCACTTT. This sequence encodes CASSLAQGAGSPLHF.

This clone is a singleton in its sample. DNA of the CDR3: TGTGCCAGCAGCCAAGACGGCTATCGGCGGGCGGGTGTCAATGAGCAGTTCTTC. This sequence encodes CASSQDGYRRAGVNEQFF. The chain recombines TRBV3-1 (or the pseudogene TRBV3-2) with TRBJ2-1, with D tentatively TRBD2 (5 bases). Germline-derived CDR1 and CDR2 are LGHDT and YNNKEL (reference sequence). Between the trimmed V and J ends, which lost 0 bases and 6 bases, there was a span of 21 bases. This CDR3 is 18 amino acids long.

The chain has TRBV6-2 or TRBV6-3 and TRBJ1-2, with 9 bases that match TRBD1. The V gene's germline CDR1 is MNHEY and CDR2 SVGEGT. The V gene end was trimmed by 4 bases and the J gene end by 3 bases; junction bases not matched to a gene: 0. The CDR3 runs to 13 residues. The CDR3 DNA reads TGTGCCAGCAGTTGGGACAGGGACTATGGCTACACCTTC. Residues: CASSWDRDYGYTF.

This clone was counted between two and nine times. The chain combines TRBV9 with TRBJ1-3; D possibly corresponds to TRBD1 (5 bases). The V end was cut by 0 bases, the J end by 0 bases, with 22 bases between. The CDR3 covers 20 residues. CDR1 is SGDLS, CDR2 YYNGEE, per germline. Here the CDR3 reads CASSVGYYPKTGPSGNTIYF. CDR3 sequence (DNA): TGTGCCAGCAGCGTAGGGTACTACCCCAAAACAGGACCCTCTGGAAACACCATATATTTT.

The chain couples TRBV6-5 to TRBJ2-5, with TRBD2 matching 12 bases. The V gene end was trimmed by 8 bases and the J gene end by 4 bases; junction bases not matched to a gene: 8. The CDR3 has 15 residues. Germline V lookup: CDR1 MNHEY, CDR2 SVGAGI. The CDR3 loop reads CASDRLAGGLETQYF. DNA for the CDR3: TGTGCCAGCGACCGTCTAGCGGGAGGGCTAGAGACCCAGTACTTC.

V and J are TRBV28 and TRBJ1-2; weak D call: TRBD1 (5 bases). Deletions cut 6 bases from V and 6 bases from J, with 14 bases between. CDR1 and CDR2 from the germline V gene are MDHEN and SYDVKM. The CDR3 covers 13 residues. In DNA, the CDR3 is TGTGCCAGCAGCCCCCCCGGGGGAGATGGCTACACCTTC. Translating it yields CASSPPGGDGYTF.

The V gene is TRBV3-1 (or the pseudogene TRBV3-2), the J gene TRBJ2-7; 7 bases are shared with TRBD1. The V gene's germline CDR1 is LGHDT and CDR2 YNNKEL (reference sequence). This CDR3 contains 16 residues. J gave up 4 bases and V 3 bases, and 12 bases lay outside the gene matches. The CDR3 loop is CASSQRKTGSLYEQYF. CDR3 nucleotide sequence: TGTGCCAGCAGCCAGAGAAAGACAGGGTCCCTATACGAGCAGTACTTC.

The chain employs TRBV29-1 and TRBJ1-1; 7 nucleotides align to TRBD1. Germline V gene lookup returns CDR1 SQVTM and CDR2 ANQGSEA. J was trimmed by 3 bases and V by 7 bases; bases with no gene match: 11. The CDR3 length is 14 residues. The CDR3 region has the DNA TGCAGCGCTCACGTAGGGGGCGCCGACACTGAAGCTTTCTTT. The encoded protein is CSAHVGGADTEAFF. Filled out from reference TRBV29-1 and TRBJ1-1, the complete variable domain reads SAVISQKPSRDICQRGTSLTIQCQVDSQVTMMFWYRQQPGQSLTLIATANQGSEATYESGFVIDKFPISRPNLTFSTLTVSNMSPEDSSIYLCSAHVGGADTEAFFGQGTRLTVV.

The V call is TRBV7-2, the J call TRBJ1-4; D is uncertain. CDR1 and CDR2 from the germline V gene are SGHTA and FQGNSA. Trimming cost V 5 bases and J 8 bases, with 9 bases left between them. This CDR3 comprises 12 residues. The CDR3 DNA is TGTGCCAGCAGCCCCTCGCGGGAAAAACTGTTTTTT. Translation gives CASSPSREKLFF.

The rearrangement links TRBV30 to TRBJ2-7; the match to TRBD2 covers 10 bases. Trimming cost V 3 bases and J 2 bases; bases outside gene matches: 7. The CDR3 totals 15 residues. The germline gives CDR1 GTSNPN, CDR2 SVGIG (reference sequence). The CDR3, as DNA: TGTGCCTGGAGCAGCCCCGGGACTAGCGCCTACGAGCAGTACTTC. Encoded protein: CAWSSPGTSAYEQYF.

The chain joins TRBV7-9 to TRBJ1-5; 8 bases agree with TRBD1. The CDR3 runs 13 residues. Trimming took 8 bases from V and 6 from J; bases not matched to a gene: 6. Germline lookup yields CDR1 SEHNR and CDR2 FQNEAQ (reference sequence). The CDR3 spells CASGQGALQPQHF. CDR3 coding DNA: TGTGCCAGCGGGCAGGGGGCTCTTCAGCCCCAGCATTTT.

The V gene is TRBV25-1, the J gene TRBJ1-6; possibly TRBD1 for D (5 bases). The CDR3 covers 15 residues. Germline CDR1 reads MGHDK; CDR2 reads SYGVNS. Trimming stripped 8 bases from V and 4 bases from J, with 15 bases between. CDR3 sequence reads: CASARQEGYNSPLHF. The CDR3 DNA reads TGTGCCAGCGCGAGGCAGGAGGGGTATAATTCACCCCTCCACTTT.

This chain links TRBV9 with TRBJ1-2; D remains unclear. V was shortened by 0 bases and J by 4 bases, with 13 bases between the two germline ends. In germline, CDR1 is SGDLS, CDR2 YYNGEE. CDR3 length: 15 residues. The CDR3, as DNA: TGTGCCAGCAGCGTAGGGAGGTGGGCTTCCTATGGCTACACCTTC. Translating gives CASSVGRWASYGYTF.